The rows below give T cell receptor beta chains drawn from one sample of a study of blood T cell repertoires in COVID-19. Using immunoSEQ multiplex PCR, the repertoire was profiled, and TCRdb retains in-frame clones only, with some absent. The sample lists roughly 250,000 clones, about 88% occurring once. Sequenced: peripheral blood. These receptors were taken from a man aged 60 to 75 who had recovered from COVID-19. Each CDR3 is given with its conserved first and last residue. Each record gives: clone size, V gene, J gene, D gene, CDR3 protein, CDR3 DNA. A D gene is named only where the DNA matches it firmly. Not every row has a clone size; where given, it reads once, few, many or a size class.

clone size: NA
V gene: TRBV29-1
J gene: TRBJ1-1
D gene: NA
CDR3 protein: CSVRNDRTEAFF
CDR3 DNA: TGCAGCGTTCGGAACGACAGGACTGAAGCTTTCTTT

clone size: NA
V gene: TRBV6-5
J gene: TRBJ2-7
D gene: TRBD1
CDR3 protein: CASRETGVGYEQYF
CDR3 DNA: TGTGCCAGCAGAGAGACAGGGGTGGGGTACGAGCAGTACTTC

clone size: once
V gene: TRBV5-1
J gene: TRBJ2-3
D gene: TRBD1
CDR3 protein: CASSSAGTGGTDTQYF
CDR3 DNA: TGCGCCAGCAGCTCGGCCGGGACAGGGGGCACAGATACGCAGTATTTT

clone size: NA
V gene: TRBV7-3
J gene: TRBJ2-3
D gene: TRBD1
CDR3 protein: CASSSGQHSTDTQYF
CDR3 DNA: TGTGCCAGCAGCTCGGGACAGCACTCCACAGATACGCAGTATTTT

clone size: NA
V gene: TRBV21-1
J gene: TRBJ1-2
D gene: NA
CDR3 protein: CASSKTRRGGALYFF
CDR3 DNA: TGTGCCAGCAGCAAAACCCGAAGGGGGGGGGCCCTTTACTTCTTC

clone size: NA
V gene: TRBV30
J gene: TRBJ2-3
D gene: NA
CDR3 protein: CAWSIVFTDTQYF
CDR3 DNA: TGTGCCTGGAGTATAGTATTCACAGATACGCAGTATTTT

clone size: NA
V gene: TRBV20-1
J gene: TRBJ1-1
D gene: TRBD1
CDR3 protein: CSAARGAEAFF
CDR3 DNA: TGCAGTGCCGCCAGGGGGGCCGAAGCTTTCTTT

clone size: NA
V gene: TRBV5-6
J gene: TRBJ2-2
D gene: TRBD1
CDR3 protein: CASSLLVQGATGELFF
CDR3 DNA: TGTGCCAGCAGCTTGTTGGTGCAGGGGGCCACCGGGGAGCTGTTTTTT

clone size: NA
V gene: TRBV18
J gene: TRBJ2-3
D gene: TRBD2
CDR3 protein: CASSRGGSGGRTDTQYF
CDR3 DNA: TGTGCCAGCTCAAGGGGTGGAAGCGGGGGACGCACAGATACGCAGTATTTT

clone size: NA
V gene: TRBV11-3
J gene: TRBJ2-7
D gene: NA
CDR3 protein: CASSTRGNTYEQYF
CDR3 DNA: TGTGCCAGCAGCACGAGGGGGAATACCTACGAGCAGTACTTC

clone size: few
V gene: TRBV7-9
J gene: TRBJ1-6
D gene: NA
CDR3 protein: CASSLLQGQSPLHF
CDR3 DNA: TGTGCCAGCAGCTTACTCCAGGGCCAGTCACCCCTCCACTTT

clone size: NA
V gene: TRBV30
J gene: TRBJ1-1
D gene: NA
CDR3 protein: CAWKGRANTEAFF
CDR3 DNA: TGTGCCTGGAAGGGCAGGGCCAACACTGAAGCTTTCTTT

clone size: NA
V gene: TRBV9
J gene: TRBJ1-1
D gene: TRBD1
CDR3 protein: CASSVTGDSEAFF
CDR3 DNA: TGTGCCAGCAGTGTTACAGGGGACTCTGAAGCTTTCTTT

clone size: NA
V gene: TRBV5-4
J gene: TRBJ1-1
D gene: NA
CDR3 protein: CASSLDSGEGAEAFF
CDR3 DNA: TGTGCCAGCAGCTTGGATTCAGGGGAAGGGGCTGAAGCTTTCTTT

clone size: NA
V gene: TRBV5-1
J gene: TRBJ2-7
D gene: NA
CDR3 protein: CASSLATRDYEQYF
CDR3 DNA: TGCGCCAGCAGCTTGGCCACTAGAGACTACGAGCAGTACTTC

clone size: few
V gene: TRBV27
J gene: TRBJ1-2
D gene: TRBD1
CDR3 protein: CASSLLPGTGIGYTF
CDR3 DNA: TGTGCCAGCAGTTTATTGCCCGGGACAGGGATCGGCTACACCTTC

clone size: few
V gene: TRBV6-5
J gene: TRBJ1-2
D gene: TRBD1
CDR3 protein: CASSPGGQGLYGYTF
CDR3 DNA: TGTGCCAGCAGTCCGGGGGGACAGGGCCTCTATGGCTACACCTTC

clone size: NA
V gene: TRBV10-2
J gene: TRBJ2-1
D gene: TRBD2
CDR3 protein: CASSESLAASGGDEQFF
CDR3 DNA: TGCGCCAGCAGTGAGAGTTTGGCGGCTAGCGGGGGTGATGAGCAGTTCTTC

clone size: NA
V gene: TRBV9
J gene: TRBJ1-5
D gene: NA
CDR3 protein: CASSVDASNQPQHF
CDR3 DNA: TGTGCCAGCAGCGTAGATGCGAGCAATCAGCCCCAGCATTTT

clone size: NA
V gene: TRBV6-1
J gene: TRBJ1-1
D gene: NA
CDR3 protein: CASSRTGTEAFF
CDR3 DNA: TGTGCCAGCAGCCGAACCGGGACAGAAGCTTTCTTT

clone size: NA
V gene: TRBV29-1
J gene: TRBJ2-7
D gene: NA
CDR3 protein: CSVARDNYYEQYF
CDR3 DNA: TGCAGCGTTGCGAGGGACAACTACTACGAGCAGTACTTC

clone size: once
V gene: TRBV5-1
J gene: TRBJ2-7
D gene: TRBD2
CDR3 protein: CASRMTSGAGEQYF
CDR3 DNA: TGCGCCAGCAGAATGACTAGCGGGGCCGGGGAGCAGTACTTC

clone size: NA
V gene: TRBV20-1
J gene: TRBJ1-3
D gene: NA
CDR3 protein: CSASPQTSGNTIYF
CDR3 DNA: TGCAGTGCTAGTCCACAAACCTCTGGAAACACCATATATTTT

clone size: NA
V gene: TRBV7-8
J gene: TRBJ1-2
D gene: NA
CDR3 protein: CASSLRGTSMDGYTF
CDR3 DNA: TGTGCCAGCAGCTTACGTGGGACATCTATGGACGGCTACACCTTC

clone size: NA
V gene: TRBV10-3
J gene: TRBJ1-5
D gene: TRBD1
CDR3 protein: CAISESTGNQPQHF
CDR3 DNA: TGTGCCATCAGTGAGTCGACAGGGAATCAGCCCCAGCATTTT

clone size: NA
V gene: TRBV7-2
J gene: TRBJ1-1
D gene: NA
CDR3 protein: CASSSSRGTEAFF
CDR3 DNA: TGTGCCAGCAGCTCAAGTAGAGGGACTGAAGCTTTCTTT

clone size: few
V gene: TRBV7-6
J gene: TRBJ2-3
D gene: TRBD2
CDR3 protein: CASSLRPPALPRGGQDTQYF
CDR3 DNA: TGTGCCAGCAGCTTACGACCCCCGGCACTACCGCGGGGGGGCCAAGATACGCAGTATTTT

clone size: NA
V gene: TRBV18
J gene: TRBJ1-5
D gene: NA
CDR3 protein: CASSPDSGSQPQHF
CDR3 DNA: TGTGCCAGCTCACCGGACTCGGGCAGTCAGCCCCAGCATTTT

clone size: NA
V gene: TRBV10-2
J gene: TRBJ2-3
D gene: TRBD2
CDR3 protein: CASFTRKVELALVPDTQYF
CDR3 DNA: TGCGCCAGCTTCACCCGGAAGGTTGAACTAGCGTTAGTCCCAGATACGCAGTATTTT

clone size: NA
V gene: TRBV6-4
J gene: TRBJ2-3
D gene: NA
CDR3 protein: CASSDIRGGSTDTQYF
CDR3 DNA: TGTGCCAGCAGTGACATTAGGGGCGGTAGCACAGATACGCAGTATTTT

clone size: NA
V gene: TRBV7-8
J gene: TRBJ2-1
D gene: TRBD2
CDR3 protein: CASSLRTSVYEQFF
CDR3 DNA: TGTGCCAGCAGCTTACGGACTAGCGTCTATGAGCAGTTCTTC

clone size: NA
V gene: TRBV19
J gene: TRBJ2-3
D gene: TRBD2
CDR3 protein: CASSIVPSGGTDTQYF
CDR3 DNA: TGTGCCAGTAGTATAGTTCCTAGCGGGGGCACAGATACGCAGTATTTT

clone size: NA
V gene: TRBV5-1
J gene: TRBJ2-5
D gene: NA
CDR3 protein: CASSFNSLQETQYF
CDR3 DNA: TGCGCCAGCAGCTTCAACTCGCTTCAAGAGACCCAGTACTTC